This T cell receptor beta chain was found in a study of blood T cell repertoires in COVID-19. Trimming removed 3 bases from V and 11 bases from J, with 10 bases in between. CDR1 SQVTM and CDR2 ANQGSEA come from the germline V gene. The CDR3 has 10 residues. Some clones are missing from TCRdb's copy, which holds only in-frame ones; the method was immunoSEQ multiplex PCR. The sample includes 110,000 or so clones, 86% of them seen just once. This sequence was found in a man between 65 and 85 years old who had recovered from COVID-19. The sequencing input was peripheral blood. The chain joins TRBV29-1 to TRBJ1-1; D gene unclear. CDR3 bases: TGCAGCGTTGATGGGAGAGGCGCTTTCTTT. Amino acids: CSVDGRGAFF.